The 22 T cell receptor beta chains listed next were all sequenced from one sample in a study of T cells in Graves' hyperthyroidism and ophthalmopathy. RNA transcripts served as the template for amplifying TCR beta CDR3 regions. TCR CDR3 underwent first-round RT-PCR with the HTBI primer set. TCRdb re-called the multiplex PCR reads with MiXCR, one entry per CDR3 protein. The data contain approximately 600,000 distinct CDR3 sequences, 20% to 25% of them singletons. Sequencing was done on a sample of blood. These TCRs come from a man aged 25 to 40 with Graves' ophthalmopathy.

This clonotype was observed many times. The CDR3 coding sequence is TGTGCCAGCAGCTTCAGCGGAGGCCCCGATACGCAGTATTTT. Its protein product is CASSFSGGPDTQYF. The chain recombines TRBV7-2 with TRBJ2-3; weak D call: TRBD2 (5 bases). From germline, CDR1 is SGHTA and CDR2 FQGNSA. V was cut by 3 bases and J by 6 bases, with 13 bases left in between. This CDR3 has 14 amino acids.

In its sample, this clonotype was seen once. The chain links TRBV19 to TRBJ2-5, with unresolved D. CDR3 length: 14 amino acids. Germline V CDR1 and CDR2: LNHDA, SQIVND (reference sequence). Trimming cost V 3 bases and J 5 bases, with 13 bases left between them. The DNA of the CDR3 is TGTGCCAGTAGTATTGCTACCCCCGGGGAGACCCAGTACTTC. Protein product: CASSIATPGETQYF. Variable domain in full (rest from reference TRBV19 and TRBJ2-5): DGGITQSPKYLFRKEGQNVTLSCEQNLNHDAMYWYRQDPGQGLRLIYYSQIVNDFQKGDIAEGYSVSREKKESFPLTVTSAQKNPTAFYLCASSIATPGETQYFGPGTRLLVL.

The chain has TRBV29-1 and TRBJ1-2; D gene unclear. Per the germline V gene, CDR1 is SQVTM and CDR2 is ANQGSEA. V lost 7 bases, J lost 7 bases, and 13 bases lay in between. The CDR3 is 11 residues long. This CDR3 reads CSGVVGRGYTF. CDR3 in DNA: TGCAGCGGAGTTGTGGGCCGTGGCTACACCTTC.

Remarks on this clonotype: A much larger clone sits a single nucleotide away, making a read error possible. The gene calls are TRBV18 and TRBJ1-1, with a weak D call TRBD1 (6 bases). This CDR3 is 12 amino acids long. Between the trimmed V and J ends, which lost 8 bases and 7 bases, there was a span of 14 bases. Germline CDR1 is KGHSH and CDR2 is LQKENI. The chain's CDR3 is CASPRRTDEAFF. The CDR3 DNA is TGTGCCAGCCCACGGAGGACAGATGAAGCTTTCTTT.

The chain combines TRBV28 with TRBJ1-5; D is undetermined. The CDR3 extends over 13 amino acids. Germline loops: CDR1 MDHEN, CDR2 SYDVKM. Trimming shortened V by 3 bases and J by 5 bases, and 8 bases separated the two germline ends. In DNA, the CDR3 is TGTGCCAGCAGTTTGGGCATATATCAGCCCCAGCATTTT. Its translation: CASSLGIYQPQHF.

This clonotype has only a few counts. Just one base apart from a much larger clone, this may be a read error. The CDR3 DNA reads as TGTGCCAGCAGTTTGCTTCAGGGGCGAACCGGGGAGCTGCTTTTT. Encoded protein: CASSLLQGRTGELLF. The chain joins TRBV12-3 or TRBV12-4 to TRBJ2-2, with D possibly matching TRBD1 (6 bases). The CDR3 length is 15 residues.

This clonotype was counted many times. The chain uses TRBV11-2 and TRBJ2-7, with 7 positions matching TRBD1. The CDR3 is made up of 16 amino acids. Looked up from germline, CDR1 is SGHAT and CDR2 is FQNNGV. Trimming at V came to 0 bases and at J to 6 bases, leaving 11 bases not matched to a gene. The CDR3: CASSLDQTGPFGEQYF. The CDR3 nucleotides read TGTGCCAGCAGCTTAGACCAGACAGGGCCTTTCGGCGAGCAGTACTTC.

The rearrangement links TRBV19 to TRBJ1-5, with TRBD1 matching over 8 bases. The CDR3 contains 14 residues. V trimming: 5 bases; J trimming: 5 bases; junction bases outside the gene matches: 5. The V gene's germline CDR1 is LNHDA and CDR2 SQIVND (reference sequence). This CDR3 is CASSRTGSDQPQHF. DNA for the CDR3: TGTGCCAGTAGTCGGACAGGGTCGGATCAGCCCCAGCATTTT.

This clonotype has at least ten counts. The chain is built from TRBV11-2 and TRBJ2-1; D is undetermined. The CDR3 is 17 amino acids. Trimming cost V 1 base and J 1 base, with 14 bases left between them. Germline V gene lookup returns CDR1 SGHAT and CDR2 FQNNGV. Here the CDR3 reads CASSLGSKRPSYNEQFF. Written as DNA, the CDR3 is TGTGCCAGCAGCTTAGGTTCGAAACGTCCGTCCTACAATGAGCAGTTCTTC.

This clonotype was recorded a few times. The rearrangement uses TRBV28 and TRBJ1-6; the D gene is possibly TRBD1 (6 bases). V was shortened by 6 bases and J by 8 bases, with 14 bases between the two germline ends. CDR3 size: 14 residues. CDR1 is MDHEN, CDR2 SYDVKM, per germline. The chain's CDR3 is CASRTQGRDSPLHF. CDR3 nucleotides: TGTGCCAGCAGGACACAGGGTCGGGATTCACCCCTCCACTTT.

This clonotype was detected many times. The chain uses TRBV3-1 and TRBJ2-3, with TRBD2 identical over 11 bases. This CDR3 has 15 amino acids. V lost 1 base and J lost 4; bases outside the gene matches: 1. The germline V gene has CDR1 LGHDT and CDR2 YNNKEL (reference sequence). In DNA form, the CDR3 reads TGTGCCAGCAGCCAAGTACTAGCGGGAGCAGATACGCAGTATTTT. Translated, it gives CASSQVLAGADTQYF.

This clonotype has more than one count but fewer than ten. V is TRBV27 and J is TRBJ2-4; D not resolved. CDR1 is MNHEY and CDR2 is SMNVEV in the germline V gene (reference sequence). The CDR3 covers 15 residues. Trimming stripped 3 bases from V and 6 bases from J, with 15 bases between. The CDR3 is CASSFASGRLNIQYF. The CDR3 nucleotides read TGTGCCAGCAGTTTCGCATCCGGACGGCTAAACATTCAGTACTTC.

J is TRBJ2-1 and V is TRBV19; 7 bases are a match to TRBD2. Germline loops: CDR1 LNHDA, CDR2 SQIVND (reference sequence). The CDR3 extends over 18 amino acids. V was clipped by 6 bases and J by 0 bases; unmatched bases: 14. The CDR3 loop reads CASSGGRGRPISYNEQFF. CDR3 in DNA: TGTGCCAGTAGCGGCGGTCGCGGGAGACCTATCTCCTACAATGAGCAGTTCTTC.

V and J are TRBV4-1 and TRBJ2-5; D remains ambiguous. This CDR3 comprises 15 residues. V was trimmed by 4 bases and J by 5 bases, leaving 17 bases between them. The germline V gene encodes CDR1 MGHRA and CDR2 YSYEKL. CDR3 coding DNA: TGCGCCAGCAGCCCCTCGGGCAACCTGCCGGAGACCCAGTACTTC. It yields the protein CASSPSGNLPETQYF.

This clonotype showed up just a few times. The rearrangement uses TRBV6-5 and TRBJ2-7; D is uncertain. V lost 2 bases and J lost 4, with 9 bases in between. The CDR3 has 13 amino acids. Per germline, CDR1 MNHEY and CDR2 SVGAGI. In nucleotides, the CDR3 is TGTGCCAGCAGTTACCACTACTTTTACGAGCAGTACTTC. Protein: CASSYHYFYEQYF.

The chain employs TRBV29-1 and TRBJ2-2; D is unresolved. In germline, CDR1 is SQVTM, CDR2 ANQGSEA. This CDR3 spans 11 amino acids. Trimming removed 5 bases from V and 6 bases from J, with 7 bases in between. In nucleotides, the CDR3 is TGCAGCGTTACTGGGGCCGGGGAGCTGTTTTTT. This translates into CSVTGAGELFF.

The chain carries TRBV24-1 and TRBJ2-7, with D perhaps TRBD2 (6 bases). The CDR3 length is 14 residues. Germline V gene data show CDR1 as KGHDR and CDR2 as SFDVKD. Trimming cost V 9 bases and J 5 bases, with 19 bases left between them. The CDR3 is CATSPGAGGDEQYF. The CDR3 nucleotides are TGTGCCACCTCCCCGGGAGCGGGCGGGGACGAGCAGTACTTC.

This clonotype appeared a few times. This rearrangement joins TRBV9 to TRBJ1-4; D not certain. The germline gives CDR1 SGDLS, CDR2 YYNGEE. The ends were cut back, 5 bases at V and 7 bases at J, with 15 bases in the middle. The CDR3 covers 14 residues. As DNA, the CDR3 is TGTGCCAGCAGTCCTGTTTTGGTCGGTGAAAAACTGTTTTTT. This sequence encodes CASSPVLVGEKLFF.

This clonotype has only one observation. With a much larger clone just one base away, this may be a read error. V gene TRBV5-1 combines with J gene TRBJ2-1, with 9 bases aligning to TRBD2. The germline CDR1 and CDR2 sequences are SGHRS and YFSETQ. The CDR3 is 17 residues long. CDR3 DNA: TGCGCCAGCAGCTTGGCGGGACTAGCCTCTGGTTACAATAAGCAGTTCTTC. Its protein is CASSLAGLASGYNKQFF.

For the CDR3, the DNA is TGTGCCAGCACCTCAAGTGATCAGGGCTATAGGTATGGCTACACCTTC. Translating gives CASTSSDQGYRYGYTF. The chain links TRBV7-9 to TRBJ1-2; TRBD1 might be the D (5 bases). Looked up from germline, CDR1 is SEHNR and CDR2 is FQNEAQ (reference sequence). The CDR3 totals 16 residues. V was pared by 7 bases and J by 5 bases, with 23 bases between.

Notes on this clonotype: This is likely a read error, given that the CDR3 carries no conserved phenylalanine or tryptophan at its end. This chain links TRBV27 with TRBJ2-3; D remains unclear. The length of the CDR3 is 13 residues. The germline V gene encodes CDR1 MNHEY and CDR2 SMNVEV (reference sequence). V gave up 5 bases and J gave up 0 bases, with 6 bases separating them. The chain's CDR3 is CASSGVSTDTQYS. The CDR3 DNA reads as TGTGCCAGCAGTGGGGTCAGCACAGATACGCAGTATTCT.

This clonotype was recorded a few times. CDR3 sequence (DNA): TGTGCCAGCAGTTTATCCGGGAGGGCCTACTACTACAATGAGCAGTTCTTC. Translation gives CASSLSGRAYYYNEQFF. The genes are TRBV27 and TRBJ2-1; 8 nucleotides line up with TRBD2. Germline CDR1 reads MNHEY; CDR2 reads SMNVEV (reference sequence). The CDR3 has 17 amino acids. V lost 0 bases, J lost 3 bases, and 7 bases stayed unmatched.